This T cell receptor (beta chain) stems from a study of CD8 T cells in Susac syndrome. CDR3 length: 16 residues. Germline-derived CDR1 and CDR2 are LGHNA and YSLEER. The germline V and J ends were trimmed by 0 bases and 0 bases, with 9 bases remaining between them. With random hexamers, roughly 0.45 to 1 ug RNA was reverse transcribed. With immunoSEQ multiplex PCR, TCR beta CDR3 was amplified across 54 Vbeta and 13 Jbeta. Each CDR3 protein is one row after TCRdb ran MiXCR on the immunoSEQ multiplex PCR reads. Of approximately 190,000 distinct CDR3 sequences listed, 90% to 97% are singletons. The source material was CD4+ T cells from PBMCs. The source is a human donor with Susac syndrome. V gene TRBV4-3 combines with J gene TRBJ2-1, with no clear D. CDR3 region: CASSQDWWSSYNEQFF. CDR3 DNA: TGCGCCAGCAGCCAAGATTGGTGGAGCTCCTACAATGAGCAGTTCTTC.